These T cell receptor beta chains were read from a single sample in a study of blood T cells in healthy people across ages. Each CDR3 protein is one row after TCRdb ran MiXCR on the 5' RACE reads. Of 1,300,000 or so distinct CDR3 sequences listed, approximately 60% are singletons. Sequencing input: blood. These receptors originate from a man younger than 35 in good health. CDR3s include the opening cysteine and the closing phenylalanine or tryptophan. A D gene is named only where the DNA matches it firmly. Some rows mark clone size as missing; the rest say once, few, many or name a class of expanded clone.

j_gene,v_gene,abundance,d_gene,CDR3nt,CDR3aa
TRBJ2-1,TRBV28,few,NA,TGTGCCAGCAGTTTACCCCTGAATGAGCAGTTCTTC,CASSLPLNEQFF
TRBJ1-2,TRBV6-5,NA,NA,TGTGCCAGCAGCACACCCCAGGGCGCTTACTATGGCTACACCTTC,CASSTPQGAYYGYTF
TRBJ2-5,TRBV4-1,NA,TRBD2,TGCGCCAGCAGCCAAGTGGCGGGGGACCTTCTGGAGCAGTACTTC,CASSQVAGDLLEQYF
TRBJ1-5,TRBV20-1,NA,NA,TGCAGTGCTAGAGAGGGCCGGCGACAGCCCCAGCATTTT,CSAREGRRQPQHF
TRBJ2-5,TRBV4-1,NA,NA,TGCGCCAGCAGCCAATCTTACAGGGTAGAGACCCAGTACTTC,CASSQSYRVETQYF
TRBJ2-7,TRBV5-1,NA,TRBD1,TGCGCCAGCAGACCGGGACAGGAGGGCGAGCAGTACTTC,CASRPGQEGEQYF
TRBJ1-4,TRBV10-3,NA,TRBD1,TGTGCCATCAGTGAGACAGGGGCCCGTAATGAAAAACTGTTTTTT,CAISETGARNEKLFF
TRBJ2-1,TRBV29-1,NA,TRBD2,TGCAGCGTTGTAGCGGGGGGCCTGGGGTTCTTC,CSVVAGGLGFF
TRBJ2-5,TRBV2,few,TRBD2,TGTGCCAGCAGCGTCGCGGGAGTCGAAGAGACCCAGTACTTC,CASSVAGVEETQYF
TRBJ2-5,TRBV10-3,NA,NA,TGTGCCATCAGATCCGGGTTGGGAGAGACCCAGTACTTC,CAIRSGLGETQYF
TRBJ2-7,TRBV12-3/TRBV12-4,NA,TRBD2,TGTGCCAGCAGTTTCCGGGGGAGGGGACTAGCGGAATCCCCTACGTGGGAGCAGTACTTC,CASSFRGRGLAESPTWEQYF
TRBJ2-7,TRBV20-1,NA,NA,TGCAGTGCTAGTTGGCAGGACGCCTACGAGCAGTACTTC,CSASWQDAYEQYF
TRBJ2-1,TRBV13,NA,NA,TGTGCCAGCACTCTATTAAATGCTGAGCAGTTCTTC,CASTLLNAEQFF
TRBJ2-1,TRBV7-2,few,NA,TGTGCCAGCAGCTCCTCCCAGGGAGCGCTTAGCTCCTACAATGAGCAGTTCTTC,CASSSSQGALSSYNEQFF
TRBJ1-1,TRBV20-1,NA,TRBD1,TGCAGTGCCGCCGGACAGGGGGTCGCGAACACTGAAGCTTTCTTT,CSAAGQGVANTEAFF
TRBJ2-7,TRBV27,NA,NA,TGTGCCAGCAGTAGCGAGGGGGGCTCCTACAATGAGCAGTACTTC,CASSSEGGSYNEQYF
TRBJ1-2,TRBV21-1,NA,NA,TGTGCCAGCAGCAAAACAACGACAGCATATGGCTACACCTTC,CASSKTTTAYGYTF
TRBJ2-5,TRBV3-1,NA,NA,TGTGCCAGCAGCCAAGTCCCCCCAGGGGTTAAAGAGACCCAGTACTTC,CASSQVPPGVKETQYF
TRBJ2-6,TRBV12-3/TRBV12-4,NA,NA,TGTGCCAGCAGTTTAGGTCAATGGAAAGCTGGGGCCAACGTCCTGACTTTC,CASSLGQWKAGANVLTF
TRBJ2-7,TRBV7-9,NA,TRBD1,TGTGCCAGCAGCTCCCAAAGGACAGGGACCTACGAGCAGTACTTC,CASSSQRTGTYEQYF
TRBJ2-7,TRBV6-1,NA,TRBD2,TGTGCCAGCAGTGAAGATTGGACTAGTTACGAGCAGTACTTC,CASSEDWTSYEQYF
TRBJ2-3,TRBV4-1,NA,TRBD2,TGCGCCAGCAGAGCGACTAGCGGGGGGGTTTTCACAGATACGCAGTATTTT,CASRATSGGVFTDTQYF
TRBJ2-7,TRBV15,NA,TRBD1,TGTGCCACCAGCACGAGCAGGGGGTTCAACGAGCAGTACTTC,CATSTSRGFNEQYF
TRBJ2-5,TRBV12-3/TRBV12-4,NA,NA,TGTGCCAGCGGTGTAACCCTGGGGGGAGAGACCCAGTACTTC,CASGVTLGGETQYF
TRBJ2-2,TRBV7-6,NA,NA,TGTGCCAGCAGCTTTACCCAAGACCTCACCGGGGAGCTGTTTTTT,CASSFTQDLTGELFF
TRBJ2-1,TRBV4-2,NA,TRBD2,TGTGCCAGCAGCCAAGATCTTGGGGGGGGTGAGCAGTTCTTC,CASSQDLGGGEQFF
TRBJ2-7,TRBV20-1,NA,NA,TGCAGTGCTAGAACCGGAGAAACCTACGAGCAGTACTTC,CSARTGETYEQYF
TRBJ2-7,TRBV21-1,NA,NA,TGTGCCAGCAGCAAGGACAGGGTTGCCTACGAGCAGTACTTC,CASSKDRVAYEQYF
TRBJ2-7,TRBV10-1,NA,TRBD1,TGCGCCAGCAGTGGCAGACGGGACAGCGCCTACGAGCAGTACTTC,CASSGRRDSAYEQYF
TRBJ1-5,TRBV5-6,NA,NA,TGTGCCAGCAGTTCTCTTAAGGGCTTTGTAAGCAATCAGCCCCAGCATTTT,CASSSLKGFVSNQPQHF
TRBJ1-6,TRBV5-6,once,NA,TGTGCCAGCAGCTCTCCGGGGGGCCTTCGCTCCTATAATTCACCCCTCCACTTT,CASSSPGGLRSYNSPLHF
TRBJ2-3,TRBV24-1,few,NA,TGTGCCACCTGCGGAGATACGCAGTATTTT,CATCGDTQYF
TRBJ2-4,TRBV9,NA,NA,TGTGCCAGCAGCGCAGTGGGTCGGGGGACGAGCAAAAACATTCAGTACTTC,CASSAVGRGTSKNIQYF
TRBJ1-1,TRBV6-6,NA,TRBD1,TGTGCCAGCAGTACAAAACAGGGGGGAACAACTGAAGCTTTCTTT,CASSTKQGGTTEAFF
TRBJ2-4,TRBV20-1,NA,TRBD1,TGCAGTGCTAGAGACCGGGACAGGGCATTTGAGCAGTACTTC,CSARDRDRAFEQYF
TRBJ2-7,TRBV4-1,NA,TRBD2,TGCGCCAGCAGCCAAGATGTAGGAGCGGGAGGGTACGAGCAGTACTTC,CASSQDVGAGGYEQYF
TRBJ2-6,TRBV12-3/TRBV12-4,once,TRBD1,TGTGCCAGCAGTTTAGTGGGAGACAGGGGGCGCTCTGGGGCCAACGTCCTGACTTTC,CASSLVGDRGRSGANVLTF
TRBJ2-7,TRBV18,once,TRBD2,TGTGCCAGCTCACCACCGGGACTAGCGGGACGGAAGCAGTACTTC,CASSPPGLAGRKQYF
TRBJ2-3,TRBV6-5,few,NA,TGTGCCAGCAGGGCGGTGGGGGCAACAGGAGAGACGCAGTATTTT,CASRAVGATGETQYF
TRBJ1-5,TRBV5-6,NA,NA,TGTGCCAGCAGCAATACGGGAGGGCCCAGCAATCAGCCCCAGCATTTT,CASSNTGGPSNQPQHF
TRBJ1-2,TRBV20-1,few,NA,TGCACATCTGGGGGCCAATTCGATGGCTACACCTTC,CTSGGQFDGYTF
TRBJ1-2,TRBV20-1,NA,NA,TGCAGTGCTAGAGATACGGGGTTGGGTGGCTACACCTTC,CSARDTGLGGYTF
TRBJ2-1,TRBV11-2,NA,NA,TGTGCCAGCAGCTTAGATCGGCAGCAGTTCTTC,CASSLDRQQFF
TRBJ1-1,TRBV10-3,NA,NA,TGTGCCATCAGTGAGGGAGGGGAGACTGAAGCTTTCTTT,CAISEGGETEAFF
TRBJ2-2,TRBV6-1,NA,NA,TGTGCCACCCATGACTATACTCGGACTACCGGGGAGCTGTTTTTT,CATHDYTRTTGELFF
TRBJ2-3,TRBV7-2,NA,TRBD2,TGTGCCAGCAGCTTACCCGGACTAGTGCAGCACACAGATACGCAGTATTTT,CASSLPGLVQHTDTQYF
TRBJ2-7,TRBV20-1,NA,NA,TGCAGTGCGCGGGACAGCTTACGCTACGAGCAGTACTTC,CSARDSLRYEQYF
TRBJ2-1,TRBV4-1,NA,NA,TGCGCCAGCAGTCGTCCGGTCCCCGATGAGCAGTTCTTC,CASSRPVPDEQFF
TRBJ2-6,TRBV10-3,few,TRBD1,TGTGCCACCGGACAGGAGAAGTCTGGGGCCAACGTCCTGACTTTC,CATGQEKSGANVLTF
TRBJ1-2,TRBV25-1,few,NA,TGTGCCAGCAGTGACCCCGGGAACGGCTACACCTTC,CASSDPGNGYTF
TRBJ2-3,TRBV5-1,NA,TRBD2,TGCGCCAGCAAGAGCACTAGCGGGGGAGATACGCAGTATTTT,CASKSTSGGDTQYF
TRBJ2-3,TRBV29-1,NA,NA,TGCAGCGTTGGACAGCGAGTCACAGATACGCAGTATTTT,CSVGQRVTDTQYF
TRBJ2-6,TRBV7-9,few,NA,TGTGCCAGCAGCTTTCCCGAACCCTCTGGGGCCAACGTCCTGACTTTC,CASSFPEPSGANVLTF
TRBJ1-2,TRBV29-1,NA,TRBD1,TGCAGCGTTGACGGACAGGGTGAGGAGGATGGCTACACCTTC,CSVDGQGEEDGYTF